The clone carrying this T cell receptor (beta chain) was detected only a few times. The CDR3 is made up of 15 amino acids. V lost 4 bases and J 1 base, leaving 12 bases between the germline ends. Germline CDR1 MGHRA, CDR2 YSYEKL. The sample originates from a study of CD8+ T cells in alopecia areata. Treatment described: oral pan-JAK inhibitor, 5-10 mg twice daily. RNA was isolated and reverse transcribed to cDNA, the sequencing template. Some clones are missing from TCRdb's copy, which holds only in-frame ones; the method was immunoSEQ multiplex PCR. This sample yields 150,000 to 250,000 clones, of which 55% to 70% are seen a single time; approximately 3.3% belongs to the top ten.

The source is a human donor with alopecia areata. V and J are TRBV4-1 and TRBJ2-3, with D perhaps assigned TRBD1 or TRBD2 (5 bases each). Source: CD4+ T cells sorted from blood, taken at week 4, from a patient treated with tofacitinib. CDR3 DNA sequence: TGCGCCAGCAGCCTGGGACCGGCTGGCACAGATACGCAGTATTTT. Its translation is CASSLGPAGTDTQYF.